The T cell receptor beta chain described here comes from a study of cytomegalovirus exposure and HLA in healthy donors. PCR involved 60 Vbeta and 13 Jbeta primers. The protocol was immunoSEQ multiplex PCR, while the TCRdb copy is restricted to in-frame clones and leaves out a portion. Of fewer than 200,000 clones listed, roughly 80% were seen once; the top ten hold over 2%. The V gene's germline CDR1 is SGHAT and CDR2 FQNNGV. V shed 8 bases, J shed 0 bases, and the junction held 8 bases outside the gene matches. This CDR3 is 15 amino acids long. On this clone itself: Antigen specificity is unknown.

General study points: Equally common other TCR beta chains were less clonally expanded than HLA-associated ones, a later analysis found. A later analysis appeared to link common viral pathogens to several of the most significant clusters. Later, TCR association rates were found to vary by HLA locus, highest for DRB1 and lowest for HLA-C. Most of the CMV-associated TCR beta chains (in a later analysis) appeared to be HLA-restricted.

Sequenced sample: PBMCs. V gene TRBV11-2 combines with J gene TRBJ2-5; TRBD2 agrees at 8 bases. The sequence derives from a male donor in good health and CMV-seronegative. CDR3: CASLSGRAHQETQYF. The CDR3 bases are TGTGCCAGCCTGAGCGGGAGAGCACACCAAGAGACCCAGTACTTC.